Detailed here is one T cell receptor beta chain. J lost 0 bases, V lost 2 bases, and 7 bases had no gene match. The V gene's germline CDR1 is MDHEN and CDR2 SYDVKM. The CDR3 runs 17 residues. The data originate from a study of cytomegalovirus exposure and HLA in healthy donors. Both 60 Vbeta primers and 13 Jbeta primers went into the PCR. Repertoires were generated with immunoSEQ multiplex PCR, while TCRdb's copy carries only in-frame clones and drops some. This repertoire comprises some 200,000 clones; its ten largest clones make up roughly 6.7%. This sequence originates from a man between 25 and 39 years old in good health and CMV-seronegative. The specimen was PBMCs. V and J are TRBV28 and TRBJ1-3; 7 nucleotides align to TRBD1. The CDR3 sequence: CASSLGGRGSSGNTIYF. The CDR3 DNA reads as TGTGCCAGCAGTTTAGGTGGCAGGGGGAGCTCTGGAAACACCATATATTTT.